This T cell receptor (beta chain) emerged from a study of OX40 agonist ivuxolimab in advanced cancers. Overall study context: The group had a mean age of approximately 60 years, ranged from roughly 23 to 85, and was approximately 81% male. Earlier anti-PD-1, anti-PD-L1 or anti-CTLA-4 therapy was permitted; roughly 37% had received some.

Comments on this clone: Its specificity is not known.

Clones were sequenced by immunoSEQ multiplex PCR, and TCRdb holds only the in-frame ones, with some missing. Of 55,000 to 75,000 clones listed, 70% to 85% are singletons. Notes on the study in general: The average count of expanded clones was higher among CD8+ T cells than among CD4+.

Germline loops: CDR1 SGHRS, CDR2 YFSETQ. This CDR3 has 13 residues. With 4 bases removed from V and 4 bases from J, the gap between germline ends came to 9 bases. The sequence was collected from an adult with an advanced solid tumor such as melanoma, head and neck, liver or kidney cancer. V and J are TRBV5-1 and TRBJ1-5, with a tentative D call TRBD1 (6 bases). Here the sequenced sample was CD4+ or CD8+ T cells sorted from blood, taken in a trial of the OX40 agonist ivuxolimab. The CDR3: CASSVTGNQPQHF. The CDR3 DNA follows: TGCGCCAGCAGCGTAACAGGGAATCAGCCCCAGCATTTT.